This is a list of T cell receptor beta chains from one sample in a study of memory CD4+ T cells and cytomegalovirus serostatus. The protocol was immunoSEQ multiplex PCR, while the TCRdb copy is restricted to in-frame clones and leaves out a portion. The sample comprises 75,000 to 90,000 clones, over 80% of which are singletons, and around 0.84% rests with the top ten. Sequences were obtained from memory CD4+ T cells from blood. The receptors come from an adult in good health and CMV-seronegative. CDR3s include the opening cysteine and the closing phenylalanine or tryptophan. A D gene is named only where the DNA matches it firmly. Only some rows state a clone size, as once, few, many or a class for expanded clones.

CDR3 DNA: TGTGCCAGCAGGGACCCGAACACTGAAGCTTTCTTT; CDR3 protein: CASRDPNTEAFF; J gene: TRBJ1-1; CDR3 length: 12; D gene: -; clone size: -; V gene: TRBV2
CDR3 DNA: TGCGCCAGCAGCTTGGAACATACAGGGGCCACGCAGTATTTT; CDR3 protein: CASSLEHTGATQYF; J gene: TRBJ2-3; CDR3 length: 14; D gene: TRBD1; clone size: -; V gene: TRBV5-1
CDR3 DNA: TGTGCCAGCCACGGGAGAGCGGATCAGCCCCAGCATTTT; CDR3 protein: CASHGRADQPQHF; J gene: TRBJ1-5; CDR3 length: 13; D gene: -; clone size: -; V gene: TRBV25-1
CDR3 DNA: TGTGCCAGCACCCGTTGGACAGGGGAAAACACTGAAGCTTTCTTT; CDR3 protein: CASTRWTGENTEAFF; J gene: TRBJ1-1; CDR3 length: 15; D gene: TRBD1; clone size: few; V gene: TRBV16
CDR3 DNA: TGTGCCTGGAGTGTACAGGGGGACACTGAGGCTTTCTTT; CDR3 protein: CAWSVQGDTEAFF; J gene: TRBJ1-1; CDR3 length: 13; D gene: TRBD1; clone size: -; V gene: TRBV30
CDR3 DNA: TGTGCCAGCAGCGTAGATAATAGCGGCACAGATACGCAGTATTTT; CDR3 protein: CASSVDNSGTDTQYF; J gene: TRBJ2-3; CDR3 length: 15; D gene: -; clone size: once; V gene: TRBV9
CDR3 DNA: TGTGCCAGCAGAGACATCAACTCTGGAAACACCATATATTTT; CDR3 protein: CASRDINSGNTIYF; J gene: TRBJ1-3; CDR3 length: 14; D gene: -; clone size: -; V gene: TRBV2
CDR3 DNA: TGTGCCAGCAAACGCCGAGAGTCAAACTATGGCTACACCTTC; CDR3 protein: CASKRRESNYGYTF; J gene: TRBJ1-2; CDR3 length: 14; D gene: -; clone size: few; V gene: TRBV9
CDR3 DNA: TGTGCCAGCAGCTTTGACAGGCAGACTGAAGCTTTCTTT; CDR3 protein: CASSFDRQTEAFF; J gene: TRBJ1-1; CDR3 length: 13; D gene: -; clone size: -; V gene: TRBV7-2
CDR3 DNA: TGTGCCACCAGCAGAGTAGACCAGCCCCAGCATTTT; CDR3 protein: CATSRVDQPQHF; J gene: TRBJ1-5; CDR3 length: 12; D gene: -; clone size: few; V gene: TRBV15
CDR3 DNA: TGTGCCAGCAGCCAACGGGTCAATAGCAATCAGCCCCAGCATTTT; CDR3 protein: CASSQRVNSNQPQHF; J gene: TRBJ1-5; CDR3 length: 15; D gene: -; clone size: -; V gene: TRBV5-8
CDR3 DNA: TGTGCTAGTGGTTTGCTCAGGGATGAGCAGTTCTTC; CDR3 protein: CASGLLRDEQFF; J gene: TRBJ2-1; CDR3 length: 12; D gene: -; clone size: -; V gene: TRBV12-5
CDR3 DNA: TGTGCCAGCGGGAGCAATCAGCCCCAGCATTTT; CDR3 protein: CASGSNQPQHF; J gene: TRBJ1-5; CDR3 length: 11; D gene: -; clone size: -; V gene: TRBV28
CDR3 DNA: TGTGCCAGCAGTTACAGTTCCGCGCCCAACACCGGGGAGCTGTTTTTT; CDR3 protein: CASSYSSAPNTGELFF; J gene: TRBJ2-2; CDR3 length: 16; D gene: -; clone size: -; V gene: TRBV6-5
CDR3 DNA: TGTGCCAGCGGAAAAGGGGGTTCATCGGGCACTGAAGCTTTCTTT; CDR3 protein: CASGKGGSSGTEAFF; J gene: TRBJ1-1; CDR3 length: 15; D gene: -; clone size: -; V gene: TRBV5-4
CDR3 DNA: TGCAGCGTTGCCTTCCCACAGAACATGGCCTACAATGAGCAGTTCTTC; CDR3 protein: CSVAFPQNMAYNEQFF; J gene: TRBJ2-1; CDR3 length: 16; D gene: -; clone size: few; V gene: TRBV29-1
CDR3 DNA: TGCGCCAGCAGCGAAGGGGCAGCTAACTATGGCTACACCTTC; CDR3 protein: CASSEGAANYGYTF; J gene: TRBJ1-2; CDR3 length: 14; D gene: -; clone size: -; V gene: TRBV5-1